The table lists the clone carrying this TCR beta chain with a count of one. Its cognate antigen is unknown. CDR3 length equals 13 residues. V was trimmed by 7 bases and J by 0 bases, leaving 7 bases between them. Germline lookup yields CDR1 MNHNS and CDR2 SASEGT. This sample was taken from a study of OX40 agonist ivuxolimab in advanced cancers. Study at large: An anti-OX40 (CD134) antibody with agonistic activity, ivuxolimab, was administered to patients. Study-level results: On average, a greater number of expanded clones characterised CD8+ T cells relative to CD4+.

The data were produced by immunoSEQ multiplex PCR, yet TCRdb's version contains in-frame clones alone and is incomplete. The sample comprises roughly 66,000 clones, roughly four fifths of which are singletons, and more than 6.5% rests with the top ten. Baseline was the first blood sampling point, followed by cycle 4 day 1 and cycle 7 day 1. Material: CD4+ or CD8+ T cells sorted from blood, obtained in a trial of the OX40 agonist ivuxolimab. The chain couples TRBV6-1 to TRBJ2-1; D remains ambiguous. This clonotype originated in an adult with an advanced solid tumor such as melanoma, head and neck, liver or kidney cancer. CDR3 sequence: CASKRSSYNEQFF. CDR3 nucleotide sequence: TGTGCCAGCAAACGGAGCTCCTACAATGAGCAGTTCTTC.